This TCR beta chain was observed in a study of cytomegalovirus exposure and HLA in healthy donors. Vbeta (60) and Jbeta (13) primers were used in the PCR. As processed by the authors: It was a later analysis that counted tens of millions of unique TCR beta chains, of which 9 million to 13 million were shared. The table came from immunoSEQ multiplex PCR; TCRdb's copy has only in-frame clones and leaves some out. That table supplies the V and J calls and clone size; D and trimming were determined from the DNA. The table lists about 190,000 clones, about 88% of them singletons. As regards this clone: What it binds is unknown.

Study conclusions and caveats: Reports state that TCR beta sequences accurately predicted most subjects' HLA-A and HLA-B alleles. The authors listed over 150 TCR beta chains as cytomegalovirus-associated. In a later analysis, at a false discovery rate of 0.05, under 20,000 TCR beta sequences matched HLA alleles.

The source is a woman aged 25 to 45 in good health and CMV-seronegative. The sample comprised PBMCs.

CDR3 bases: TGCGCCAGCAGCTTGGCGGGAGGGTCTAGCGGGAGCTATGAGCAGTTCTTC. It specifies CASSLAGGSSGSYEQFF. This sequence joins TRBV5-1 and TRBJ2-1; the match to TRBD2 covers 10 bases. Per germline, CDR1 SGHRS and CDR2 YFSETQ. This CDR3 has 17 residues. Unmatched junction bases numbered 11, after V lost 0 bases and J lost 8 bases.